The 28 T cell receptor beta chains in this list originate from one sample, sequenced in a study of cytomegalovirus exposure and HLA in healthy donors. In the PCR, 60 Vbeta and 13 Jbeta primers were used. Measured with immunoSEQ multiplex PCR; TCRdb has only the in-frame clones, and not every one. The table has 150,000 to 200,000 clones, about 80% seen once; the top ten hold roughly 10%. Sequences were obtained from PBMCs. These TCRs come from a man between 18 and 29 years old in good health and CMV-seropositive.

The chain combines TRBV4-1 with TRBJ2-7; TRBD2 matches at 7 bases. The ends lost 1 base at V and 1 base at J; junction bases unmatched: 7. The CDR3 loop spans 16 amino acids. Germline V gene lookup returns CDR1 MGHRA and CDR2 YSYEKL. CDR3 sequence: CASSQVGEGRSYEQYF. CDR3 in DNA: TGCGCCAGCAGCCAAGTAGGGGAGGGTAGATCCTACGAGCAGTACTTC.

V is TRBV19 and J is TRBJ2-7, with a possible D match to TRBD1 (6 bases). The V end lost 4 bases, the J end lost 2 bases, and 12 bases lay between the germline ends. CDR3 length: 14 amino acids. Looked up from germline, CDR1 is LNHDA and CDR2 is SQIVND (reference sequence). In DNA, the CDR3 is TGTGCCAGTAGTACACAGGGAGTGGCCTACGAGCAGTACTTC. This encodes CASSTQGVAYEQYF.

The V and J genes are TRBV30 and TRBJ2-1, with D unresolved. Germline CDR1 and CDR2: GTSNPN and SVGIG (reference sequence). This CDR3 region has 8 residues. Trimming shortened V by 6 bases and J by 11 bases, and 5 bases separated the two germline ends. CDR3 DNA sequence: TGTGCCTGTAATCAGCAGTTCTTC. The encoded protein is CACNQQFF.

This clone came up a few times. This chain uses TRBV6-5 with TRBJ2-1; a weak D match, TRBD2 (5 bases). Germline lookup yields CDR1 MNHEY and CDR2 SVGAGI. The V end was cut by 6 bases, the J end by 0 bases, with 12 bases between. This CDR3 contains 15 residues. CDR3 region: CASSLLGSSYNEQFF. The CDR3 bases are TGTGCCAGCAGCCTTTTGGGGAGCTCCTACAATGAGCAGTTCTTC.

The CDR3 bases are TGTGCCAGCAGTGAAGCGCTTCTGGGACAGAGCACAGATACGCAGTATTTT. Its translation is CASSEALLGQSTDTQYF. This chain links TRBV6-1 with TRBJ2-3, with 7 bases identical to TRBD1. The ends lost 0 bases at V and 0 bases at J; junction bases unmatched: 6. The CDR3 is 17 residues long. Germline V gene lookup returns CDR1 MNHNS and CDR2 SASEGT.

The chain has TRBV28 and TRBJ2-7, with unresolved D. V was cut by 4 bases and J by 4 bases, with 5 bases left in between. Per germline, CDR1 MDHEN and CDR2 SYDVKM. The CDR3 runs 11 residues. The CDR3 spells CASSSAYEQYF. The CDR3 DNA reads TGTGCCAGCAGTTCAGCGTACGAGCAGTACTTC. The variable domain in full, with the rest retrieved from reference TRBV28 and TRBJ2-7, is DVKVTQSSRYLVKRTGEKVFLECVQDMDHENMFWYRQDPGLGLRLIYFSYDVKMKEKGDIPEGYSVSREKKERFSLILESASTNQTSMYLCASSSAYEQYFGPGTRLTVT.

The chain is built from TRBV5-1 and TRBJ1-2; D is unresolved. With 4 bases removed from V and 2 bases from J, the gap between germline ends came to 9 bases. Germline V lookup: CDR1 SGHRS, CDR2 YFSETQ. This CDR3 spans 13 amino acids. In DNA, the CDR3 is TGCGCCAGCAGCCTCACGGTAAACTATGGCTACACCTTC. Amino acid sequence: CASSLTVNYGYTF. The whole variable domain, remainder taken from reference TRBV5-1 and TRBJ1-2, is KAGVTQTPRYLIKTRGQQVTLSCSPISGHRSVSWYQQTPGQGLQFLFEYFSETQRNKGNFPGRFSGRQFSNSRSEMNVSTLELGDSALYLCASSLTVNYGYTFGSGTRLTVV.

The genes are TRBV2 and TRBJ2-1; maybe TRBD2 (5 bases). CDR3 length: 13 amino acids. V lost 7 bases and J 5 bases, leaving 12 bases between the germline ends. Germline CDR1 reads SNHLY; CDR2 reads FYNNEI. CDR3: CASKRGPNNEQFF. The CDR3 bases are TGTGCCAGCAAGCGAGGGCCCAACAATGAGCAGTTCTTC.

The gene calls are TRBV5-1 and TRBJ2-1; 15 nucleotides align to TRBD2. Germline assignment: CDR1 SGHRS and CDR2 YFSETQ. This CDR3 contains 17 residues. V lost 0 bases, J lost 7 bases, and 5 bases stayed unmatched. The CDR3 reads CASSLGGLAGGGNEQFF. The DNA of the CDR3 is TGCGCCAGCAGCTTGGGGGGACTAGCGGGAGGCGGGAATGAGCAGTTCTTC.

The V and J genes are TRBV7-9 and TRBJ2-7; TRBD2 matches 7 bases. CDR3 length: 16 amino acids. CDR1 is SEHNR, CDR2 FQNEAQ, per germline (reference sequence). The V gene end was trimmed by 0 bases and the J gene end by 2 bases; junction bases not matched to a gene: 7. This chain's CDR3 is CASSLASQRGAYEQYF. The CDR3 DNA sequence: TGTGCCAGCAGCTTAGCTTCCCAGCGGGGAGCCTACGAGCAGTACTTC. The full variable domain, completed using reference TRBV7-9 and TRBJ2-7, is DTGVSQNPRHKITKRGQNVTFRCDPISEHNRLYWYRQTLGQGPEFLTYFQNEAQLEKSRLLSDRFSAERPKGSFSTLEIQRTEQGDSAMYLCASSLASQRGAYEQYFGPGTRLTVT.

The chain employs TRBV6-5 and TRBJ2-7; D is ambiguous. Per germline, CDR1 MNHEY and CDR2 SVGAGI. The CDR3 is 15 amino acids. V lost 0 bases, J lost 2 bases, and 11 bases lay in between. The CDR3, as DNA: TGTGCCAGCAGTTACTCGACCTACAGACCCTACGAGCAGTACTTC. This gives the protein CASSYSTYRPYEQYF.

V gene TRBV27 combines with J gene TRBJ2-7; D is undetermined. This CDR3 is 13 amino acids long. Germline CDR1 and CDR2: MNHEY and SMNVEV (reference sequence). Trimming removed 2 bases from V and 6 bases from J, with 11 bases in between. Here the CDR3 reads CASSLGRPGEQYF. The DNA of the CDR3 is TGTGCCAGCAGTTTAGGCAGACCAGGCGAGCAGTACTTC.

This clone has more than one count but fewer than ten. The chain uses TRBV6-5 and TRBJ1-1; no clear D. Germline-derived CDR1 and CDR2 are MNHEY and SVGAGI. This CDR3 region has 11 residues. The V end lost 8 bases, the J end lost 5 bases, and 9 bases lay between the germline ends. CDR3 DNA: TGTGCCAGCTTGGCGGGGACTGAAGCTTTCTTT. Translated: CASLAGTEAFF.

The V and J genes are TRBV5-1 and TRBJ2-7, with 11 bases matching TRBD1. The CDR3 has 14 residues. Germline CDR1 and CDR2: SGHRS and YFSETQ. V shed 8 bases, J shed 3 bases, and the junction held 7 bases outside the gene matches. DNA for the CDR3: TGCGCCAGTGCCCCCGGGACAGGGGGCTACGAGCAGTACTTC. This translates into CASAPGTGGYEQYF.

J is TRBJ1-5 and V is TRBV12-5, with 8 bases identical to TRBD1. The CDR3 loop spans 16 amino acids. The J segment lost 7 bases and the V segment lost 0 bases, leaving 8 bases of the junction unmatched. Germline V gene sequence: CDR1 LGHNT, CDR2 FRNRAP. The chain's CDR3 is CASGLVGAGGGQPQHF. The CDR3 DNA sequence: TGTGCTAGTGGTTTGGTGGGAGCAGGGGGCGGACAGCCCCAGCATTTT.

The chain has TRBV6-1 and TRBJ1-5; 10 bases fit TRBD1. The junction had 11 bases not matched to a gene; V was cut back by 6 bases and J by 9 bases. The CDR3 contains 15 residues. Germline values: CDR1 MNHNS, CDR2 SASEGT. The CDR3 DNA follows: TGTGCCAGCAGGCGACAGGGGGCTACCCTCTGGCCCCAGCATTTT. It translates to CASRRQGATLWPQHF.

The V call is TRBV5-1, the J call TRBJ2-5; 7 bases are shared with TRBD2. From germline, CDR1 is SGHRS and CDR2 YFSETQ. After removal of 0 bases from V and 5 bases from J, the junction contained 7 bases not matched to a gene. The CDR3 contains 15 residues. The CDR3 here is CASSLVGGTPETQYF. CDR3 sequence (DNA): TGCGCCAGCAGCTTGGTGGGAGGGACCCCCGAGACCCAGTACTTC. Filled out from reference TRBV5-1 and TRBJ2-5, the complete variable domain reads KAGVTQTPRYLIKTRGQQVTLSCSPISGHRSVSWYQQTPGQGLQFLFEYFSETQRNKGNFPGRFSGRQFSNSRSEMNVSTLELGDSALYLCASSLVGGTPETQYFGPGTRLLVL.

The V gene is TRBV28, the J gene TRBJ2-5; 12 nucleotides align to TRBD2. V lost 7 bases, J lost 0 bases, and 3 bases stayed unmatched. CDR1 MDHEN and CDR2 SYDVKM come from the germline V gene. The CDR3 totals 15 residues. CDR3 residues: CASTRLAGDQETQYF. CDR3 DNA: TGTGCCAGCACCAGACTAGCGGGAGACCAAGAGACCCAGTACTTC. The variable domain in full, with the rest retrieved from reference TRBV28 and TRBJ2-5, is DVKVTQSSRYLVKRTGEKVFLECVQDMDHENMFWYRQDPGLGLRLIYFSYDVKMKEKGDIPEGYSVSREKKERFSLILESASTNQTSMYLCASTRLAGDQETQYFGPGTRLLVL.

A single count supports this clone. J is TRBJ2-2 and V is TRBV11-3; D is unclear. CDR1 and CDR2 (germline): SGHNT, YENEEA. V lost 5 bases and J lost 7, with 11 bases in between. The CDR3 totals 13 residues. DNA for the CDR3: TGTGCCAGCAGCCCCTTTTTCGGCGGGGAGCTGTTTTTT. This translates into CASSPFFGGELFF.

This chain uses TRBV2 with TRBJ2-3, with D possibly TRBD1 on 6 matching bases. The CDR3 covers 16 residues. Trimming shortened V by 0 bases and J by 8 bases, and 18 bases separated the two germline ends. CDR1 is SNHLY, CDR2 FYNNEI, per germline. CDR3 residues: CASSEAPRDTRGTQYF. In DNA, the CDR3 is TGTGCCAGCAGTGAAGCTCCCCGGGACACCCGCGGTACGCAGTATTTT. The full variable domain, rest sourced from reference TRBV2 and TRBJ2-3, is EPEVTQTPSHQVTQMGQEVILRCVPISNHLYFYWYRQILGQKVEFLVSFYNNEISEKSEIFDDQFSVERPDGSNFTLKIRSTKLEDSAMYFCASSEAPRDTRGTQYFGPGTRLTVL.

The genes are TRBV6-5 and TRBJ1-3; D unresolved. The V gene lost 0 bases and the J gene lost 6 bases, with 12 bases spanning the gap. The germline V gene encodes CDR1 MNHEY and CDR2 SVGAGI. The CDR3 is made up of 15 amino acids. DNA for the CDR3: TGTGCCAGCAGTTACTCTCTCGACACCTTAAACACCATATATTTT. Translated: CASSYSLDTLNTIYF.

The rearrangement links TRBV7-7 to TRBJ2-5, with 11 bases fitting TRBD1. CDR1 SSHAT and CDR2 FNYEAQ come from the germline V gene (reference sequence). The V and J ends lost 6 bases and 7 bases, in that order; junction bases with no gene match: 13. This CDR3 spans 16 amino acids. The CDR3 DNA is TGTGCCAGCAGTGTCGGGACAGGGGGTGCGGTTGGGACCCAGTACTTC. Its translation is CASSVGTGGAVGTQYF.

The V gene is TRBV5-6, the J gene TRBJ2-3; D possibly corresponds to TRBD2 (5 bases). This CDR3 comprises 15 residues. Per the germline V gene, CDR1 is SGHDT and CDR2 is YYEEEE. Trimming took off 0 bases at V and 2 bases at J, with 10 bases between the two ends. Here the CDR3 DNA reads TGTGCCAGCAGCTTGGGAGGACTCTACACAGATACGCAGTATTTT. Translated: CASSLGGLYTDTQYF.

This chain connects TRBV7-2 to TRBJ2-2; D might be TRBD1 (6 bases). Trimming pared 10 bases from V and 10 bases from J, leaving 19 bases between. From germline, CDR1 is SGHTA and CDR2 FQGNSA. The CDR3 is 13 amino acids. The CDR3 here is CANGGGAFKELFF. The CDR3 DNA sequence: TGTGCCAACGGTGGGGGCGCTTTCAAGGAGCTGTTTTTT. Full variable domain (outside the CDR3, taken from reference TRBV7-2 and TRBJ2-2): GAGVSQSPSNKVTEKGKDVELRCDPISGHTALYWYRQSLGQGLEFLIYFQGNSAPDKSGLPSDRFSAERTGGSVSTLTIQRTQQEDSAVYLCANGGGAFKELFFGEGSRLTVL.

V and J are TRBV27 and TRBJ2-3; perhaps TRBD1 as D (6 bases). This CDR3 contains 14 residues. Looked up from germline, CDR1 is MNHEY and CDR2 is SMNVEV (reference sequence). Trimming left V 10 bases short and J 4 bases short, with 18 bases between. The CDR3 sequence is CATKHRVSADTQYF. The CDR3 region has the DNA TGTGCCACCAAACACAGGGTCTCGGCAGATACGCAGTATTTT.

Of note for this clone: The same CDR3 can be traced to other DNA sequences in this sample. The rearrangement links TRBV10-2 to TRBJ1-5; maybe TRBD1 (5 bases). In germline, CDR1 is WSHSY, CDR2 SAAADI. V was cut by 0 bases and J by 0 bases, with 9 bases left in between. CDR3 length equals 16 residues. The CDR3 region has the DNA TGCGCCAGCAGTGAGTCCCCAGGGAATAGCAATCAGCCCCAGCATTTT. Translating it yields CASSESPGNSNQPQHF.

The chain joins TRBV9 to TRBJ2-1; tentative D call: TRBD2 (7 bases). V lost 0 bases and J lost 0, with 10 bases in between. The CDR3 length is 16 residues. The V gene's germline CDR1 is SGDLS and CDR2 YYNGEE. CDR3 sequence (DNA): TGTGCCAGCAGCGTAGGGGGGGGCTTCTCCTACAATGAGCAGTTCTTC. Its protein product is CASSVGGGFSYNEQFF.

This clone showed up just a few times. The chain recombines TRBV29-1 with TRBJ2-2; a possible D gene is TRBD1 (5 bases). The CDR3 spans 13 residues. Germline V CDR1 and CDR2: SQVTM, ANQGSEA. V lost 7 bases and J 1 base, leaving 10 bases between the germline ends. The CDR3 spells CSAVTENTGELFF. The CDR3 bases are TGCAGCGCTGTGACAGAGAACACCGGGGAGCTGTTTTTT.